Listed below are T cell receptor beta chains from one sample, sequenced in a study of shared clonotypes between healthy human individuals. Data came from immunoSEQ multiplex PCR; TCRdb stores just in-frame clones and leaves some out. The sample holds 2.3 million or so clones, approximately 95% seen once. Sample: naive CD4+ T cells from PBMCs. These receptors were obtained from a young man in good health. Some clones in this sample may be carry-over from other donors' samples. The CDR3 runs from the conserved cysteine through the conserved F or W.

v_call	j_call	cdr3_aa
TRBV15	TRBJ2-7	CATSRGLTSDYEQYF
TRBV15	TRBJ2-7	CATSRGSQVSYEQYF
TRBV12-5	TRBJ2-5	CASGLVAPGKETQYF
TRBV10-3	TRBJ2-7	CAIRRQVSYEQYF
TRBV7-3	TRBJ2-2	CASSLSRGLNGELFF
TRBV4-2	TRBJ2-3	CASSPSGRGVDTQYF
TRBV5-4	TRBJ2-3	CASSLAKTKSTDTQYF
TRBV6-5	TRBJ1-1	CASTKGQGFYEAFF
TRBV5-1	TRBJ2-3	CASSLEGRKDTQYF
TRBV6-6	TRBJ1-1	CASSAPWGGFEVFF
TRBV6-1	TRBJ1-5	CASLPGPYSNQPQHF
TRBV7-7	TRBJ2-7	CASSSFGHDYEQYF
TRBV27	TRBJ2-7	CASSLEGGRSSYEQYF
TRBV5-1	TRBJ2-5	CASSLDGQETQYF
TRBV28	TRBJ1-5	CASKTGGAGQPQHF
TRBV7-3	TRBJ2-5	CASSLTGQGGSETQYF
TRBV28	TRBJ1-1	CASTGEQALRAFF
TRBV11-1	TRBJ2-7	CASSLTEGRSYEQYF
TRBV5-4	TRBJ2-1	CASSPAVLLAANEQFF
TRBV5-4	TRBJ1-1	CASSDRGRGVGTEAFF
TRBV5-6	TRBJ2-7	CASSLERYEQYF
TRBV5-8	TRBJ1-1	CASSLAKQGLLEAFF
TRBV7-3	TRBJ1-2	CASSLSSLTHSYGYTF
TRBV7-2	TRBJ2-7	CASSSDISYYEQYF
TRBV7-9	TRBJ2-2	CASSLGQGAYTGELFF
TRBV28	TRBJ2-1	CASSPDDYNEQFF
TRBV30	TRBJ2-1	CAWSVSGGSYNEQFF
TRBV5-5	TRBJ1-3	CASSLDSLVGNTIYF
TRBV21-1	TRBJ2-7	CASSNSFGDRCSYEQYF
TRBV5-8	TRBJ2-3	CASSSSGRIGDTQYF
TRBV5-8	TRBJ2-3	CASSHSGRGTDTQYF
TRBV5-1	TRBJ1-5	CASSSGTGNQPQHF
TRBV9	TRBJ2-3	CASSPRDSAPEAQYF
TRBV2	TRBJ1-2	CASSVGGRVGGYTF
TRBV4-1	TRBJ2-7	CASSPWTGYDYEQYF
TRBV30	TRBJ2-7	CAWSFDRTYEQYF
TRBV2	TRBJ1-5	CASVGQTENQPQHF
TRBV18	TRBJ2-7	CASSPKGTGAGGEQYF
TRBV29-1	TRBJ2-3	CSARGGPGTSVSTDTQYF
TRBV5-1	TRBJ2-3	CASSLGQGVADTQYF
TRBV6-1	TRBJ1-5	CASSGLQGRKYSNQPQHF
TRBV5-6	TRBJ2-3	CASSSLAGSTDTQYF
TRBV21-1	TRBJ1-3	CASSKIRDSSGNTIYF
TRBV13	TRBJ2-3	CASSLEGTDTQYF
TRBV5-4	TRBJ2-7	CASSLEGPRNEQYF
TRBV9	TRBJ2-1	CASSQRGVPYNEQFF
TRBV7-3	TRBJ2-3	CASSRSGSTDTQYF
TRBV18	TRBJ2-7	CASSPDPLSYEQYF
TRBV19	TRBJ1-3	CASRGGTSSSGNTIYF
TRBV7-9	TRBJ1-1	CASGRRQINTEAFF
TRBV5-1	TRBJ2-7	CASSFPTPSYEQYF